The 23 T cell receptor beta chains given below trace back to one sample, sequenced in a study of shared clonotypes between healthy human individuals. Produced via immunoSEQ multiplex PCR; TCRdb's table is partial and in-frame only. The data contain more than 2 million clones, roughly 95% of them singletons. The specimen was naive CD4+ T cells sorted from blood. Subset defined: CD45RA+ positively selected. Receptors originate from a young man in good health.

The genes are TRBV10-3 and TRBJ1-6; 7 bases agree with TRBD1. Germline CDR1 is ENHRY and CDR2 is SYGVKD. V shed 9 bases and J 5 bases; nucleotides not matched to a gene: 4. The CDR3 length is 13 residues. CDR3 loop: CAMAGTDNSPLHF. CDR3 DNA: TGTGCCATGGCCGGGACAGATAATTCACCCCTCCACTTT.

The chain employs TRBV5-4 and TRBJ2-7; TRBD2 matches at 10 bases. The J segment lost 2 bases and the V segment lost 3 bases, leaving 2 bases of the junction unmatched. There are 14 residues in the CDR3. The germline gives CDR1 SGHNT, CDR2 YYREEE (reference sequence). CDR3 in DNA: TGTGCCAGCAGCTGGACTAGCGGAGCCTACGAGCAGTACTTC. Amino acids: CASSWTSGAYEQYF.

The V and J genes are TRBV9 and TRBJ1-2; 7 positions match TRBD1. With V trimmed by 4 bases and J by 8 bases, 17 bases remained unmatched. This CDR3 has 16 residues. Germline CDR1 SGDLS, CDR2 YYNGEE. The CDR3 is CASSYNPEGKTGGYTF. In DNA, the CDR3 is TGTGCCAGCAGCTACAATCCTGAGGGAAAGACAGGGGGCTACACCTTC.

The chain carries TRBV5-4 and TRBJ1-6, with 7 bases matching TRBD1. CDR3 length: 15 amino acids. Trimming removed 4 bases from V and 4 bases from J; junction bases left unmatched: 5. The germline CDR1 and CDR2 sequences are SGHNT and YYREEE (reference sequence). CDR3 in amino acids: CASSVGQNYNSPLHF. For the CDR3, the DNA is TGTGCCAGCAGCGTGGGACAGAATTATAATTCACCCCTCCACTTT.

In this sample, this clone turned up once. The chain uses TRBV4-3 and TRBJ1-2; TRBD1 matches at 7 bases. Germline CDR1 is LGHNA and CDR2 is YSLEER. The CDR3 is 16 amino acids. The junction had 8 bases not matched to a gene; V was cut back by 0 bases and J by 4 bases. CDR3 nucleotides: TGCGCCAGCAGCCAAGAAAAGGGGGCGCGAGGCTATGGCTACACCTTC. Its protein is CASSQEKGARGYGYTF.

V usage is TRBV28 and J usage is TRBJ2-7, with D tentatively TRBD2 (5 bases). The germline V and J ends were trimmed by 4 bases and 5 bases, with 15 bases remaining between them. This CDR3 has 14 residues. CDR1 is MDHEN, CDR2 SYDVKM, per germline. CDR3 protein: CASSSPGLPHEQYF. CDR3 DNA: TGTGCCAGCAGTTCCCCGGGGTTACCCCACGAGCAGTACTTC.

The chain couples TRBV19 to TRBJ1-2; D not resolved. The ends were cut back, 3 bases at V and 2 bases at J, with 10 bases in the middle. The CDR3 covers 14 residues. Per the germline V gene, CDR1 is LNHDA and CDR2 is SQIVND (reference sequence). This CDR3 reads CASSINSQNYGYTF. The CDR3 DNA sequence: TGTGCCAGTAGTATTAATTCACAGAACTATGGCTACACCTTC.

The CDR3 here is CASRGQGDSPLHF. The CDR3 coding sequence is TGTGCCAGTAGGGGACAGGGGGATTCACCCCTCCACTTT. The rearrangement joins TRBV19 to TRBJ1-6, with 11 bases aligning to TRBD1. The CDR3 contains 13 residues. Germline lookup yields CDR1 LNHDA and CDR2 SQIVND (reference sequence). V was clipped by 6 bases and J by 8 bases; unmatched bases: 0. The entire variable domain, with the rest obtained from reference TRBV19 and TRBJ1-6, is as follows: DGGITQSPKYLFRKEGQNVTLSCEQNLNHDAMYWYRQDPGQGLRLIYYSQIVNDFQKGDIAEGYSVSREKKESFPLTVTSAQKNPTAFYLCASRGQGDSPLHFGNGTRLTVT.

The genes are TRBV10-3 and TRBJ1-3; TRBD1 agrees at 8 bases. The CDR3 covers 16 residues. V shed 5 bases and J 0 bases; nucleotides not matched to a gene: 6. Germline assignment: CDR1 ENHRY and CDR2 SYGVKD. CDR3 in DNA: TGTGCCATCAGTCCCGGGACAGGCAACTCTGGAAACACCATATATTTT. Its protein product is CAISPGTGNSGNTIYF.

The CDR3 loop reads CASSSPGGRNYGYTF. The CDR3 bases are TGTGCCAGCAGTTCCCCAGGGGGACGCAACTATGGCTACACCTTC. This sequence joins TRBV28 and TRBJ1-2; 7 positions agree with TRBD1. The CDR3 totals 15 residues. Germline-derived CDR1 and CDR2 are MDHEN and SYDVKM. V lost 4 bases and J lost 2; bases outside the gene matches: 7.

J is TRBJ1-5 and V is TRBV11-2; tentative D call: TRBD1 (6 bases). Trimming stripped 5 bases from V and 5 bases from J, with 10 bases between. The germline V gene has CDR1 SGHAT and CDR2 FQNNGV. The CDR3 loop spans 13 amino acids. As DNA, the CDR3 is TGTGCCAGCAGCCGCTACAGGGATCAGCCCCAGCATTTT. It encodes CASSRYRDQPQHF.

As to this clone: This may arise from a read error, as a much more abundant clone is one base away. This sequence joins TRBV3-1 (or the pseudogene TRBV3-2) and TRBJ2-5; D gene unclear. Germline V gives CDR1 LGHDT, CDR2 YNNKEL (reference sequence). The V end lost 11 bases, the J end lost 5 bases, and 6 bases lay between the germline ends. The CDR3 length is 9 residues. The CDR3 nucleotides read TGTGCCGCCGGGGAGACCCAGTACTTC. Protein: CAAGETQYF.

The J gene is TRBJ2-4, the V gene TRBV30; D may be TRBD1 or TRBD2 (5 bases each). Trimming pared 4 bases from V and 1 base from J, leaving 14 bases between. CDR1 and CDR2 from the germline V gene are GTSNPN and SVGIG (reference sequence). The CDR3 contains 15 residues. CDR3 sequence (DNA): TGTGCCTGGAATGGGGGATTTTCTGCCAAAAACATTCAGTACTTC. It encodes CAWNGGFSAKNIQYF.

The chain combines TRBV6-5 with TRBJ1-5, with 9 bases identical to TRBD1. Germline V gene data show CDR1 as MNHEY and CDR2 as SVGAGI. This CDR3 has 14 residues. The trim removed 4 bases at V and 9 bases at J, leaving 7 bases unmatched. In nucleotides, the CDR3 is TGTGCCAGCAGTTCGGGACAGGGTGCTGGGCCCCAGCATTTT. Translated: CASSSGQGAGPQHF.

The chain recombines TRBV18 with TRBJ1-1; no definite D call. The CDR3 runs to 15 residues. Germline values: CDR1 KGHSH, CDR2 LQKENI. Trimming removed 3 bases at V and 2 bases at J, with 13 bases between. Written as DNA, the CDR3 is TGTGCCAGCTCACCCCTCCCCGAGGGAAACACTGAAGCTTTCTTT. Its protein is CASSPLPEGNTEAFF.

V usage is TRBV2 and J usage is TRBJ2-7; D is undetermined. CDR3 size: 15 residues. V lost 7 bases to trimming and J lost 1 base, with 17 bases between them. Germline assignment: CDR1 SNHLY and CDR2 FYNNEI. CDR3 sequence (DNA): TGTGCCAGCAATTCTGTGACCGCGTTGTCCTACGAGCAGTACTTC. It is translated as CASNSVTALSYEQYF.

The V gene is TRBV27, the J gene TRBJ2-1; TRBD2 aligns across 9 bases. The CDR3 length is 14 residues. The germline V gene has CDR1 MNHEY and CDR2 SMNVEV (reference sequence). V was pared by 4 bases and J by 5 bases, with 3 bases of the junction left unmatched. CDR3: CASSSLAGDNEQFF. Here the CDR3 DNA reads TGTGCCAGCAGTTCACTAGCGGGTGACAATGAGCAGTTCTTC.

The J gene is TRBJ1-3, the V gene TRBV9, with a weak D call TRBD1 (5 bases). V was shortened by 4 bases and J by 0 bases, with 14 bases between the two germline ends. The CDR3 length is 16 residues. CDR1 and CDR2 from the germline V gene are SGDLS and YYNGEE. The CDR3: CASSPGPTSSGNTIYF. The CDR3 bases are TGTGCCAGCAGCCCGGGGCCGACTAGCTCTGGAAACACCATATATTTT.

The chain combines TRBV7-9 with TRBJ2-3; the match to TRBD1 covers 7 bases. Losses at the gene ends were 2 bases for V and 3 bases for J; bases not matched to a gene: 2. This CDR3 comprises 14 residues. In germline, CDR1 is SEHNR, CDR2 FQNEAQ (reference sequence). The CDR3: CASSLPGQTDTQYF. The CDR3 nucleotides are TGTGCCAGCAGCTTACCGGGACAGACAGATACGCAGTATTTT.

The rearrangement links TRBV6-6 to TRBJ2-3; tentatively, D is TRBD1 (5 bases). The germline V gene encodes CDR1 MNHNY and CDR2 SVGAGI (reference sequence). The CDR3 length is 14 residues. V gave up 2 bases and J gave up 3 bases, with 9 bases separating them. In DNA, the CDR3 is TGTGCCAGCAGTTACCCAGGGCTTACAGATACGCAGTATTTT. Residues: CASSYPGLTDTQYF.

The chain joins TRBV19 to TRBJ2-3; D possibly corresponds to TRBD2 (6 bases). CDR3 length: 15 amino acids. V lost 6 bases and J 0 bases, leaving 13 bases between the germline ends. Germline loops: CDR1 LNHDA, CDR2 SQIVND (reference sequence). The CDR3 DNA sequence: TGTGCCAGTAGAGCGCTAGCGAGAAGCACAGATACGCAGTATTTT. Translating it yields CASRALARSTDTQYF.

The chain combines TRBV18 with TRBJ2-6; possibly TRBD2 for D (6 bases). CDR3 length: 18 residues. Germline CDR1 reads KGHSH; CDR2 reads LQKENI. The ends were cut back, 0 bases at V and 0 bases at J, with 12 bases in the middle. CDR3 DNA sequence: TGTGCCAGCTCACCACCCGGACTACCTCGCTCTGGGGCCAACGTCCTGACTTTC. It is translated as CASSPPGLPRSGANVLTF.

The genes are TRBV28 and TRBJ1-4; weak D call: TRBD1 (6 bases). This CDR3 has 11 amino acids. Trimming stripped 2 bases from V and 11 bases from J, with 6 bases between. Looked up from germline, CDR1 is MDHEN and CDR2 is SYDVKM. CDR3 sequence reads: CASSLQGKLFF. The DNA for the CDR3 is TGTGCCAGCAGTTTACAGGGGAAACTGTTTTTT. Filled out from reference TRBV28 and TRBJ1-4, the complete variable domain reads DVKVTQSSRYLVKRTGEKVFLECVQDMDHENMFWYRQDPGLGLRLIYFSYDVKMKEKGDIPEGYSVSREKKERFSLILESASTNQTSMYLCASSLQGKLFFGSGTQLSVL.